What follows describes a single TCR beta chain. Methods used by the authors: Scientists estimated how many nucleated cells there were by amplifying reference gene primers. Some clones are missing from TCRdb's copy, which holds only in-frame ones; the method was immunoSEQ multiplex PCR. The D gene and trimming were derived from the DNA, and the V and J assignments and clone size from that table. The sample contains roughly 200,000 clones, 70% to 90% of which appear only once. Researchers sorted participants into cohorts using their self-reported clinical history. CDR3 length equals 15 residues. CDR1 is MRHNA, CDR2 SNTAGT, per germline. V shed 2 bases and J 5 bases; nucleotides not matched to a gene: 5. This sample is drawn from a study of blood T cell repertoires in COVID-19.

The TCR comes from a woman in her forties or fifties in a cohort exposed to, infected with or recovered from COVID-19 (not recorded which). The V and J genes are TRBV6-4 and TRBJ2-3; 9 bases fit TRBD2. Source material: PBMCs or T cells enriched from blood (not recorded which). The chain's CDR3 is CASSDGRGGLDTQYF. In DNA form, the CDR3 reads TGTGCCAGCAGTGACGGGCGGGGGGGCCTAGATACGCAGTATTTT.